The rows below give T cell receptor beta chains drawn from one sample of a study of cytomegalovirus exposure and HLA in healthy donors. TCRdb's copy holds only in-frame clones and misses some; the assay was immunoSEQ multiplex PCR. This sample has fewer than 250,000 clones, with roughly 86% found just once. What was sequenced was PBMCs. These receptors all stem from a woman between 18 and 29 years old in good health and CMV-seronegative. Each CDR3 is given with its conserved first and last residue. Fields, in order: D gene, J gene, V gene, clone size, CDR3 protein, CDR3 DNA. A D gene is named only where the DNA matches it firmly. Some rows mark clone size as missing; the rest say once, few, many or name a class of expanded clone.

D gene: .; J gene: TRBJ2-7; V gene: TRBV6-7; clone size: .; CDR3 protein: CASSLSPLSSYEQYF; CDR3 DNA: TGTGCCAGCAGTTTGAGCCCCCTGAGCTCCTACGAGCAGTACTTC
D gene: .; J gene: TRBJ2-6; V gene: TRBV7-3; clone size: .; CDR3 protein: CASSFVTAGANVLTF; CDR3 DNA: TGTGCCAGCAGCTTTGTGACAGCTGGGGCCAACGTCCTGACTTTC
D gene: .; J gene: TRBJ2-1; V gene: TRBV30; clone size: .; CDR3 protein: CAWSVVREQFF; CDR3 DNA: TGTGCCTGGAGTGTAGTGCGGGAGCAGTTCTTC
D gene: TRBD1; J gene: TRBJ1-2; V gene: TRBV5-4; clone size: .; CDR3 protein: CASSLPPGTGGRGYTF; CDR3 DNA: TGTGCCAGCAGCTTGCCGCCGGGGACAGGGGGCAGGGGCTACACCTTC
D gene: .; J gene: TRBJ2-2; V gene: TRBV30; clone size: .; CDR3 protein: CALHTPGELFF; CDR3 DNA: TGTGCCTTGCACACCCCCGGGGAGCTGTTTTTT
D gene: TRBD2; J gene: TRBJ2-3; V gene: TRBV9; clone size: .; CDR3 protein: CASSVVVAGGSDTQYF; CDR3 DNA: TGTGCCAGCAGCGTAGTGGTAGCGGGAGGTTCGGATACGCAGTATTTT
D gene: TRBD1; J gene: TRBJ2-7; V gene: TRBV19; clone size: .; CDR3 protein: CASSPYGTDLPREQYF; CDR3 DNA: TGTGCCAGTAGTCCGTATGGGACAGACTTACCCAGGGAGCAGTACTTC
D gene: TRBD1; J gene: TRBJ2-2; V gene: TRBV7-6; clone size: .; CDR3 protein: CASSLEPGQGNTGELFF; CDR3 DNA: TGTGCCAGCAGCTTAGAACCGGGACAGGGGAACACCGGGGAGCTGTTTTTT
D gene: .; J gene: TRBJ2-1; V gene: TRBV6-5; clone size: .; CDR3 protein: CASSSGTSREQFF; CDR3 DNA: TGTGCCAGCAGTTCCGGGACTTCGCGCGAGCAGTTCTTC
D gene: .; J gene: TRBJ1-5; V gene: TRBV19; clone size: .; CDR3 protein: CASSIAHRSHSNQPQHF; CDR3 DNA: TGTGCCAGTAGTATAGCTCACAGATCACATAGCAATCAGCCCCAGCATTTT
D gene: TRBD2; J gene: TRBJ2-1; V gene: TRBV6-1; clone size: .; CDR3 protein: CASIYKRGGYNEQFF; CDR3 DNA: TGTGCCAGCATATATAAGCGGGGGGGCTACAATGAGCAGTTCTTC
D gene: .; J gene: TRBJ1-5; V gene: TRBV6-4; clone size: .; CDR3 protein: CASRYGSPDQPQHF; CDR3 DNA: TGTGCCAGCAGGTATGGGAGCCCTGATCAGCCCCAGCATTTT
D gene: TRBD1; J gene: TRBJ1-3; V gene: TRBV11-2; clone size: .; CDR3 protein: CASSLSPGGVGNTIYF; CDR3 DNA: TGTGCCAGCAGCCTCTCACCAGGGGGCGTCGGAAACACCATATATTTT
D gene: .; J gene: TRBJ2-1; V gene: TRBV5-6; clone size: once; CDR3 protein: CASSLDTHNEQFF; CDR3 DNA: TGTGCCAGCAGCTTAGACACCCACAATGAGCAGTTCTTC
D gene: TRBD1; J gene: TRBJ1-2; V gene: TRBV29-1; clone size: .; CDR3 protein: CSVARDRYYGYTF; CDR3 DNA: TGCAGCGTAGCGAGGGACAGGTACTATGGCTACACCTTC
D gene: .; J gene: TRBJ2-7; V gene: TRBV6-1; clone size: .; CDR3 protein: CASSGHLRSEQYF; CDR3 DNA: TGTGCCAGCAGTGGCCACTTGAGGAGCGAGCAGTACTTC
D gene: .; J gene: TRBJ2-7; V gene: TRBV7-9; clone size: .; CDR3 protein: CASTPARLGDDYEQYF; CDR3 DNA: TGTGCCAGCACCCCCGCGCGACTAGGCGATGACTACGAGCAGTACTTC
D gene: .; J gene: TRBJ1-2; V gene: TRBV19; clone size: .; CDR3 protein: CASSIFRGESYGYTF; CDR3 DNA: TGTGCCAGTAGTATATTCCGTGGGGAGTCGTATGGCTACACCTTC
D gene: TRBD2; J gene: TRBJ2-2; V gene: TRBV25-1; clone size: .; CDR3 protein: CASSRTSGVSTNTGELFF; CDR3 DNA: TGTGCCAGCAGTAGGACTAGCGGGGTCTCTACCAACACCGGGGAGCTGTTTTTT
D gene: .; J gene: TRBJ1-3; V gene: TRBV6-1; clone size: once; CDR3 protein: CASSTRTTPGNTIYF; CDR3 DNA: TGTGCCAGCAGCACTCGGACAACCCCTGGAAACACCATATATTTT
D gene: .; J gene: TRBJ1-5; V gene: TRBV21-1; clone size: .; CDR3 protein: CASSKKRGPGNQPQHF; CDR3 DNA: TGTGCCAGCAGCAAAAAGAGGGGGCCAGGCAATCAGCCCCAGCATTTT
D gene: TRBD1; J gene: TRBJ2-1; V gene: TRBV19; clone size: .; CDR3 protein: CASSMGAGGKNEQFF; CDR3 DNA: TGTGCCAGTAGTATGGGGGCAGGGGGCAAGAATGAGCAGTTCTTC
D gene: TRBD1; J gene: TRBJ1-5; V gene: TRBV7-6; clone size: .; CDR3 protein: CASSLTTGYNQPQHF; CDR3 DNA: TGTGCCAGCAGCCTGACGACAGGGTACAATCAGCCCCAGCATTTT
D gene: TRBD2; J gene: TRBJ2-1; V gene: TRBV11-3; clone size: .; CDR3 protein: CASSLAGTSYNEQFF; CDR3 DNA: TGTGCCAGCAGCTTAGCCGGGACTAGCTACAATGAGCAGTTCTTC
D gene: .; J gene: TRBJ1-2; V gene: TRBV4-2; clone size: few; CDR3 protein: CASSRNNYGYTF; CDR3 DNA: TGTGCCAGCTCGAGGAATAACTATGGCTACACCTTC
D gene: TRBD2; J gene: TRBJ2-1; V gene: TRBV5-1; clone size: .; CDR3 protein: CASSLATRGDEQFF; CDR3 DNA: TGCGCCAGCAGCTTGGCCACTCGGGGGGATGAGCAGTTCTTC
D gene: .; J gene: TRBJ2-7; V gene: TRBV5-1; clone size: .; CDR3 protein: CASSLGQHYEQYF; CDR3 DNA: TGCGCCAGCAGCTTGGGACAACACTACGAGCAGTACTTC
D gene: TRBD2; J gene: TRBJ2-1; V gene: TRBV7-9; clone size: once; CDR3 protein: CASRAGGIDEQFF; CDR3 DNA: TGTGCCAGCAGGGCGGGGGGGATCGATGAGCAGTTCTTC
D gene: TRBD2; J gene: TRBJ2-5; V gene: TRBV4-1; clone size: .; CDR3 protein: CASSQDSTSGGVETQYF; CDR3 DNA: TGCGCCAGCAGCCAAGATAGTACTAGCGGGGGGGTAGAGACCCAGTACTTC
D gene: TRBD1; J gene: TRBJ2-2; V gene: TRBV18; clone size: .; CDR3 protein: CASSPRTGVTNTGELFF; CDR3 DNA: TGTGCCAGCTCACCTCGAACAGGGGTTACGAACACCGGGGAGCTGTTTTTT
D gene: TRBD1; J gene: TRBJ1-2; V gene: TRBV19; clone size: once; CDR3 protein: CASTPGTELHTF; CDR3 DNA: TGTGCCAGTACCCCCGGGACAGAACTTCACACCTTC
D gene: .; J gene: TRBJ1-2; V gene: TRBV5-4; clone size: .; CDR3 protein: CASSRKPGELAYGYTF; CDR3 DNA: TGTGCCAGCAGTCGAAAGCCAGGGGAATTGGCTTATGGCTACACCTTC
D gene: .; J gene: TRBJ2-3; V gene: TRBV5-1; clone size: .; CDR3 protein: CASYAAAVRTDTQYF; CDR3 DNA: TGCGCCAGCTATGCCGCGGCGGTTCGCACAGATACGCAGTATTTT
D gene: TRBD1; J gene: TRBJ1-1; V gene: TRBV7-2; clone size: .; CDR3 protein: CASSRAGGRTEAFF; CDR3 DNA: TGTGCCAGCAGCCGCGCAGGGGGCCGGACTGAAGCTTTCTTT
D gene: TRBD2; J gene: TRBJ2-1; V gene: TRBV6-5; clone size: .; CDR3 protein: CASRPTSGGPNEQFF; CDR3 DNA: TGTGCCAGCAGACCCACTAGCGGGGGTCCCAATGAGCAGTTCTTC
D gene: .; J gene: TRBJ1-1; V gene: TRBV18; clone size: .; CDR3 protein: CASTGYTEAFF; CDR3 DNA: TGTGCCAGCACAGGGTACACTGAAGCTTTCTTT
D gene: TRBD1; J gene: TRBJ1-2; V gene: TRBV25-1; clone size: .; CDR3 protein: CASTGTAYGYTF; CDR3 DNA: TGTGCCAGCACGGGGACAGCCTATGGCTACACCTTC
D gene: .; J gene: TRBJ2-7; V gene: TRBV5-4; clone size: few; CDR3 protein: CASSLSGQSSYEQYF; CDR3 DNA: TGTGCCAGCAGCTTGTCCGGACAGAGCTCCTACGAGCAGTACTTC
D gene: .; J gene: TRBJ1-6; V gene: TRBV13; clone size: .; CDR3 protein: CASSSKPSTLHF; CDR3 DNA: TGTGCCAGCAGCTCCAAGCCTTCCACCCTCCACTTT
D gene: TRBD1; J gene: TRBJ2-3; V gene: TRBV18; clone size: .; CDR3 protein: CASSRDRTDTQYF; CDR3 DNA: TGTGCCAGCTCCCGGGACAGAACAGATACGCAGTATTTT
D gene: TRBD1; J gene: TRBJ1-4; V gene: TRBV5-1; clone size: once; CDR3 protein: CASSPGDRAKSNEKLFF; CDR3 DNA: TGCGCCAGCAGCCCGGGGGACAGGGCCAAAAGTAATGAAAAACTGTTTTTT
D gene: .; J gene: TRBJ1-1; V gene: TRBV28; clone size: once; CDR3 protein: CASSSNSFPNTEAFF; CDR3 DNA: TGTGCCAGCAGTTCAAACAGCTTCCCGAACACTGAAGCTTTCTTT
D gene: .; J gene: TRBJ1-3; V gene: TRBV2; clone size: .; CDR3 protein: CASISDRTLSGNTIYF; CDR3 DNA: TGTGCCAGCATCTCCGACAGGACCCTCTCTGGAAACACCATATATTTT
D gene: .; J gene: TRBJ1-1; V gene: TRBV18; clone size: .; CDR3 protein: CASSPHLNTEAFF; CDR3 DNA: TGTGCCAGCTCACCTCATTTGAACACTGAAGCTTTCTTT
D gene: .; J gene: TRBJ2-5; V gene: TRBV9; clone size: .; CDR3 protein: CASSPTGGETQYF; CDR3 DNA: TGTGCCAGCAGCCCCACTGGTGGAGAGACCCAGTACTTC
D gene: TRBD2; J gene: TRBJ2-7; V gene: TRBV30; clone size: .; CDR3 protein: CAWRGGTRTLNEQYF; CDR3 DNA: TGTGCCTGGAGGGGAGGGACTAGAACTCTAAACGAGCAGTACTTC
D gene: TRBD1; J gene: TRBJ2-3; V gene: TRBV2; clone size: .; CDR3 protein: CARNPGTGADTQYF; CDR3 DNA: TGTGCCAGGAACCCGGGAACAGGGGCTGATACGCAGTATTTT
D gene: TRBD1; J gene: TRBJ1-5; V gene: TRBV6-1; clone size: .; CDR3 protein: CASSVGTGLYQPQHF; CDR3 DNA: TGTGCCAGCAGTGTTGGGACAGGACTCTATCAGCCCCAGCATTTT
D gene: TRBD1; J gene: TRBJ1-4; V gene: TRBV6-1; clone size: .; CDR3 protein: CASSETGGGEKLFF; CDR3 DNA: TGTGCCAGCAGTGAGACAGGGGGGGGCGAAAAACTGTTTTTT
D gene: TRBD2; J gene: TRBJ2-3; V gene: TRBV6-5; clone size: .; CDR3 protein: CASTGGAGVDTQYF; CDR3 DNA: TGTGCCAGCACGGGGGGAGCGGGGGTAGATACGCAGTATTTT
D gene: TRBD1; J gene: TRBJ1-1; V gene: TRBV30; clone size: .; CDR3 protein: CAWSAPWDRGNTEAFF; CDR3 DNA: TGTGCCTGGAGTGCCCCCTGGGACAGGGGAAACACTGAAGCTTTCTTT